Included here is one T cell receptor beta chain sequence, with context. V gave up 6 bases and J gave up 1 base, with 12 bases separating them. This CDR3 has 14 amino acids. Germline CDR1 MNHEY, CDR2 SMNVEV (reference sequence). These data come from a study of blood T cell repertoires in COVID-19. For the study at large: There were acute and convalescent COVID-19 samples, and they came from the United States, Italy and Spain. The cDNA or gDNA used as material had been derived from T cells, B-cell-depleted T cells, or PBMCs.

As handled by the study authors: Estimation of nucleated cell counts was performed using reference gene primer amplification. Here immunoSEQ multiplex PCR was the method, and the copy in TCRdb shows in-frame clones only, minus some. V and J calls and clone size are copied from that table; D and trimming were computed from the DNA. Among about 190,000 clones listed, 80% to 90% were seen once. Sequencing was done on a sample of peripheral blood. The chain carries TRBV27 and TRBJ1-1; D possibly corresponds to TRBD1 (5 bases). This sequence originates from a human donor in a cohort sampled during active COVID-19. The CDR3 loop reads CASRIQGKNTEAFF. The CDR3 DNA sequence: TGTGCCAGCAGGATCCAGGGAAAGAACACTGAAGCTTTCTTT.